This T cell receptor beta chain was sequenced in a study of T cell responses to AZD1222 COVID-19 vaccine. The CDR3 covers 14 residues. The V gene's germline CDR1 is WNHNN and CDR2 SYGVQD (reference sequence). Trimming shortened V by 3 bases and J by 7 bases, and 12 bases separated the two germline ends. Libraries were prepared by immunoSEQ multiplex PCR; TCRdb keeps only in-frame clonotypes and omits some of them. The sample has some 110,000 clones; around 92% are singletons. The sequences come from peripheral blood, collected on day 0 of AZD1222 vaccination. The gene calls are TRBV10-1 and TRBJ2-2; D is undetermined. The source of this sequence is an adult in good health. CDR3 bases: TGCGCCAGCAGTGAACTCCCTGGGTACGGGGAGCTGTTTTTT. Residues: CASSELPGYGELFF.